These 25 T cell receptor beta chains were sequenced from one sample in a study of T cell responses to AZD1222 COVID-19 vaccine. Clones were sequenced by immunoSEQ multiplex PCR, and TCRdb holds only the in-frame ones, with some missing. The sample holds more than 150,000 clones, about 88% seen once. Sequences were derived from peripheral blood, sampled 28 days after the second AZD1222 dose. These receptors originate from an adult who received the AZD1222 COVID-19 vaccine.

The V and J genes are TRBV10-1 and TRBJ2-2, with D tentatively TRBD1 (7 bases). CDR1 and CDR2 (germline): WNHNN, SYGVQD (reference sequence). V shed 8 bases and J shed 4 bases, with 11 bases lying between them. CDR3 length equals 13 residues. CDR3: CASRQGLTGELFF. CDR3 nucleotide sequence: TGCGCCAGCCGACAGGGACTCACCGGGGAGCTGTTTTTT.

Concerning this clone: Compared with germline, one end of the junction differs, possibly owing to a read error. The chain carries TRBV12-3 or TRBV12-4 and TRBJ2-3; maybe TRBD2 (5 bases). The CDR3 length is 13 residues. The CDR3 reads CASSYPDGGLFGF. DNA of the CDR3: TGTGCCAGCAGTTACCCGGACGGAGGATTGTTTGGTTTT.

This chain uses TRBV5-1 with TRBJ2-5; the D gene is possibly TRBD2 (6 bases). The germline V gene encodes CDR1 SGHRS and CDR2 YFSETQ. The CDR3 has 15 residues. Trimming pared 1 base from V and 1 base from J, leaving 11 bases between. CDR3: CASSLSEGPQETQYF. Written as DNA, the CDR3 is TGCGCCAGCAGCTTGTCGGAGGGACCCCAAGAGACCCAGTACTTC.

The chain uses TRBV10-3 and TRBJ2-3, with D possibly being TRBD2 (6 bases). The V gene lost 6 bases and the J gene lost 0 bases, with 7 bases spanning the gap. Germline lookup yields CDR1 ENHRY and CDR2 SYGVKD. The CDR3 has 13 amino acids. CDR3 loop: CAISGRSTDTQYF. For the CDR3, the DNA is TGTGCCATCAGCGGGAGAAGCACAGATACGCAGTATTTT.

This chain's CDR3 is CASSLGPRGPETQYF. The CDR3 DNA follows: TGTGCCAGCAGCTTAGGACCGAGGGGGCCGGAGACCCAGTACTTC. The chain uses TRBV5-6 and TRBJ2-5, with 7 bases fitting TRBD1. Trimming removed 2 bases from V and 5 bases from J; junction bases left unmatched: 9. From germline, CDR1 is SGHDT and CDR2 YYEEEE. This CDR3 has 15 residues. Variable domain in full (rest from reference TRBV5-6 and TRBJ2-5): DAGVTQSPTHLIKTRGQQVTLRCSPKSGHDTVSWYQQALGQGPQFIFQYYEEEERQRGNFPDRFSGHQFPNYSSELNVNALLLGDSALYLCASSLGPRGPETQYFGPGTRLLVL.

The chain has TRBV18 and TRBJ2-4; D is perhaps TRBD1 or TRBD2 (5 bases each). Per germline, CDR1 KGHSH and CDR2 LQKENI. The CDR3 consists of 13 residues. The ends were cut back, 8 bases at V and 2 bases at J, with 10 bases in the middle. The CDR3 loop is CASQPGPKNIQYF. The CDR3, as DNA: TGTGCCAGCCAACCGGGACCCAAAAACATTCAGTACTTC.

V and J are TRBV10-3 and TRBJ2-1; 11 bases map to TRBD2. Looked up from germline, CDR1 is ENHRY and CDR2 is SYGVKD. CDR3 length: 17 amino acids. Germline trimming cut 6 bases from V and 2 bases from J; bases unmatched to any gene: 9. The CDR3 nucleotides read TGTGCCATCAGCCCCGGACTAGCGGGCTCCGCCTACAATGAGCAGTTCTTC. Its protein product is CAISPGLAGSAYNEQFF.

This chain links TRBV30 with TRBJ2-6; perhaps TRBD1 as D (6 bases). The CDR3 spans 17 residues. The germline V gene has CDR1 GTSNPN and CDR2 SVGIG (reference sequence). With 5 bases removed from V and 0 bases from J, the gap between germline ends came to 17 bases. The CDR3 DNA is TGTGCCTGGGGCCCCGGTAGGGGGTACTCTGGGGCCAACGTCCTGACTTTC. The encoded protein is CAWGPGRGYSGANVLTF.

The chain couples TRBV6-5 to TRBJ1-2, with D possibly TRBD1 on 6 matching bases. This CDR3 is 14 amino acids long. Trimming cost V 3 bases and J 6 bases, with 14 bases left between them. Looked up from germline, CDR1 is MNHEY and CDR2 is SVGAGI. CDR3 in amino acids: CASSYYREADGYTF. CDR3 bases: TGTGCCAGCAGTTATTACAGGGAGGCCGATGGCTACACCTTC.

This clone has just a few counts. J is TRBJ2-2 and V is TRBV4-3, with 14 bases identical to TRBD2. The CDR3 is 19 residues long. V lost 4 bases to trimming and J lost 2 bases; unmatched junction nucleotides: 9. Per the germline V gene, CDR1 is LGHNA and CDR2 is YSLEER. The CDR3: CASSLSTGLAGGNTGELFF. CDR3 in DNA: TGCGCCAGCAGCCTCTCAACCGGACTAGCGGGAGGAAACACCGGGGAGCTGTTTTTT.

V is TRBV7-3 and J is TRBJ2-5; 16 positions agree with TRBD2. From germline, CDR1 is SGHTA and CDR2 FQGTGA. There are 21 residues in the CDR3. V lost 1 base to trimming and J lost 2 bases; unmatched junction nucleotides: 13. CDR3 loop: CASSLNPSGTSGRDLQETQYF. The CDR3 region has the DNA TGTGCCAGCAGCTTAAACCCCTCCGGGACTAGCGGGAGGGATTTACAAGAGACCCAGTACTTC.

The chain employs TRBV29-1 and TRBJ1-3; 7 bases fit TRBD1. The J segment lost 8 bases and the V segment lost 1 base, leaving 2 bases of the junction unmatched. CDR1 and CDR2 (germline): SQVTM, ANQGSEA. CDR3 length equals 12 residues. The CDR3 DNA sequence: TGCAGCGTTGAAGGGCAGGGGGACACCATATATTTT. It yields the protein CSVEGQGDTIYF.

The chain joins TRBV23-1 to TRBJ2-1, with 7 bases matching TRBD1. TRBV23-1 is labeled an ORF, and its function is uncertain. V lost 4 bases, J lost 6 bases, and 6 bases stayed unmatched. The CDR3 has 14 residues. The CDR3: CASSLASGGNEQFF. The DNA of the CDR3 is TGCGCCAGCAGTCTTGCTTCAGGGGGCAATGAGCAGTTCTTC.

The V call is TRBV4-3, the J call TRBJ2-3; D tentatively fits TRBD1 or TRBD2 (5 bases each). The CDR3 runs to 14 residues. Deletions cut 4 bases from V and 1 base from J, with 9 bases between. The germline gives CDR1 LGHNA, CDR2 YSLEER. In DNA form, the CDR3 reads TGCGCCAGCAGCCTAGGGACGGGCACAGATACGCAGTATTTT. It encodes CASSLGTGTDTQYF.

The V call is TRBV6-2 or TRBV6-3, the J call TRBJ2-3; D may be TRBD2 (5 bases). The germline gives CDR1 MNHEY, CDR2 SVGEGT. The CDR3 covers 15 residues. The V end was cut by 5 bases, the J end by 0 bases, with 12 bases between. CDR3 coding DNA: TGTGCCAGCAGTCAACGCAGCGGAAGCACAGATACGCAGTATTTT. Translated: CASSQRSGSTDTQYF.

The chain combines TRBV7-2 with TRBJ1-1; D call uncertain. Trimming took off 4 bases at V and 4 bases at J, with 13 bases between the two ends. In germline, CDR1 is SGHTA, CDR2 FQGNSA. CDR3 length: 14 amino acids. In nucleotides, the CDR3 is TGTGCCAGCAGCTCCCCGGATTTGAGCACTGAAGCTTTCTTT. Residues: CASSSPDLSTEAFF.

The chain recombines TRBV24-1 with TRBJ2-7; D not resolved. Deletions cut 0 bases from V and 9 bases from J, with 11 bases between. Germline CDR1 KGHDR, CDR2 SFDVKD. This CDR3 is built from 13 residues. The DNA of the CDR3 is TGTGCCACCAGTGATTTGAAGGGTGTCGGGCAGTACTTC. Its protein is CATSDLKGVGQYF.

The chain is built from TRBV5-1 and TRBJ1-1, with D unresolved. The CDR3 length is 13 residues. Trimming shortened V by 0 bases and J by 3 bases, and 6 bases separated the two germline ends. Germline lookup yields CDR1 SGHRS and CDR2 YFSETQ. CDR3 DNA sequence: TGCGCCAGCAGCTTGGCGTCGGACACTGAAGCTTTCTTT. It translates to CASSLASDTEAFF.

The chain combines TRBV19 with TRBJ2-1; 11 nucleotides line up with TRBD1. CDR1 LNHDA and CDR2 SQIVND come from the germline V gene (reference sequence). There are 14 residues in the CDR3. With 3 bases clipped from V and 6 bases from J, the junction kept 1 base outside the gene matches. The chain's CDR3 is CASSIGTGGNEQFF. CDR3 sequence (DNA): TGTGCCAGTAGTATCGGGACAGGGGGCAATGAGCAGTTCTTC.

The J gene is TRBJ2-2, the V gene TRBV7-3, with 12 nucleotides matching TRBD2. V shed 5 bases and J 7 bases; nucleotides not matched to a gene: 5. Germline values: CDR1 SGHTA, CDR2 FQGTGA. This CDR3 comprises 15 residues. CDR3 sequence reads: CASSPTSGSVGELFF. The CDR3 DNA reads TGTGCCAGCAGCCCGACTAGCGGGAGCGTCGGGGAGCTGTTTTTT.

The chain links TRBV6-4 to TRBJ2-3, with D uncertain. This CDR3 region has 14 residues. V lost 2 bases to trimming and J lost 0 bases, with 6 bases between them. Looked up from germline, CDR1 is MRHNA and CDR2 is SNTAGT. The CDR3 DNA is TGTGCCAGCAGTGACAGGGCCAGCACAGATACGCAGTATTTT. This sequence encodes CASSDRASTDTQYF.

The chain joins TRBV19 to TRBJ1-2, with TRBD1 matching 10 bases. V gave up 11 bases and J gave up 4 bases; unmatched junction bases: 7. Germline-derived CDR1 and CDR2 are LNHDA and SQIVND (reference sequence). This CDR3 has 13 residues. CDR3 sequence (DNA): TGTGCCTCTAGTAGGGACAGGGGCTATGGCTACACCTTC. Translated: CASSRDRGYGYTF.

This CDR3 is CASKTSGRGGNEQFF. The CDR3 DNA reads TGTGCCAGCAAGACTAGCGGGAGAGGCGGCAATGAGCAGTTCTTC. The chain recombines TRBV6-5 with TRBJ2-1, with TRBD2 matching over 12 bases. Germline CDR1 MNHEY, CDR2 SVGAGI. The CDR3 covers 15 residues. Unmatched junction bases numbered 7, after V lost 7 bases and J lost 6 bases.

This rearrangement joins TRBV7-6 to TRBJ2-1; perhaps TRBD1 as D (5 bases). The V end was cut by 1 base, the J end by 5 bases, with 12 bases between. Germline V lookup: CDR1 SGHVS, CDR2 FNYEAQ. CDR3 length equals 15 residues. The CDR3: CASSLVAGNNNEQFF. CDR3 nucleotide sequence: TGTGCCAGCAGCTTAGTGGCAGGGAATAACAATGAGCAGTTCTTC. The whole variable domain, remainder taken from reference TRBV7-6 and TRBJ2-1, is GAGVSQSPRYKVTKRGQDVALRCDPISGHVSLYWYRQALGQGPEFLTYFNYEAQQDKSGLPNDRFSAERPEGSISTLTIQRTEQRDSAMYRCASSLVAGNNNEQFFGPGTRLTVL.

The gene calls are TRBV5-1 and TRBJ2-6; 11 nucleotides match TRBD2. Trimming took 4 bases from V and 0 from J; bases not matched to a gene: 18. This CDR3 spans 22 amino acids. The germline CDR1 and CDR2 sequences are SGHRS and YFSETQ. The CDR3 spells CASSRDPPLAGGGRSGANVLTF. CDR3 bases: TGCGCCAGCAGCAGGGACCCCCCCCTAGCGGGAGGTGGCCGCTCTGGGGCCAACGTCCTGACTTTC. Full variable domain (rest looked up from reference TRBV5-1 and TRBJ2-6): KAGVTQTPRYLIKTRGQQVTLSCSPISGHRSVSWYQQTPGQGLQFLFEYFSETQRNKGNFPGRFSGRQFSNSRSEMNVSTLELGDSALYLCASSRDPPLAGGGRSGANVLTFGAGSRLTVL.